A single sample is the source of the 2 T cell receptor beta chains below, sequenced in a study of blood T cell repertoires in COVID-19. The assay was immunoSEQ multiplex PCR, and TCRdb's table has in-frame clones only and misses some. The data show about 190,000 clones, nearly 90% seen once. The specimen was peripheral blood. Every receptor here comes from a man between 60 and 75 years old with active or convalescent COVID-19.

V gene TRBV7-3 combines with J gene TRBJ1-2; 11 bases line up with TRBD1. The germline CDR1 and CDR2 sequences are SGHTA and FQGTGA. J gave up 0 bases and V 5 bases, and 11 bases lay outside the gene matches. The CDR3 is 18 residues long. The CDR3 coding sequence is TGTGCCAGCAGCCCACACGAGGACAGGGGGCTTGCTAACTATGGCTACACCTTC. This encodes CASSPHEDRGLANYGYTF.

The rearrangement joins TRBV5-1 to TRBJ1-3, with a weak D call TRBD1 (6 bases). The CDR3 has 16 amino acids. V was clipped by 0 bases and J by 4 bases, with 14 bases between them. Looked up from germline, CDR1 is SGHRS and CDR2 is YFSETQ. CDR3 DNA sequence: TGCGCCAGCAGCTTGGTGGGGGGGCGATCAGGAAACACCATATATTTT. It codes for CASSLVGGRSGNTIYF.